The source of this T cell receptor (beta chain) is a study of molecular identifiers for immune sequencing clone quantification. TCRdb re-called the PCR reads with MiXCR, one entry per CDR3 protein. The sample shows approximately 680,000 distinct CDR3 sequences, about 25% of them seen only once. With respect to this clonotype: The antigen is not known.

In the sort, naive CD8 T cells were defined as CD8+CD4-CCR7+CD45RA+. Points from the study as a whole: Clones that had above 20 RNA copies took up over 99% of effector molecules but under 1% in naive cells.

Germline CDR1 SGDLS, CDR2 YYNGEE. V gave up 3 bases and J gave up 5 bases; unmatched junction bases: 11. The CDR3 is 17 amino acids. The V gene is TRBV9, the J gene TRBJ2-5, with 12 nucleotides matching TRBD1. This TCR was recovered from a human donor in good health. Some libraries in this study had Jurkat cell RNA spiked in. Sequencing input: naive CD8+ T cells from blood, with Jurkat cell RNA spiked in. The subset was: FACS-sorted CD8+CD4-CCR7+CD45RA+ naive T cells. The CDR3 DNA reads TGTGCCAGCAGCGGGGGACAGGGGGCGCCTTATGGGGAGACCCAGTACTTC. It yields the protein CASSGGQGAPYGETQYF.